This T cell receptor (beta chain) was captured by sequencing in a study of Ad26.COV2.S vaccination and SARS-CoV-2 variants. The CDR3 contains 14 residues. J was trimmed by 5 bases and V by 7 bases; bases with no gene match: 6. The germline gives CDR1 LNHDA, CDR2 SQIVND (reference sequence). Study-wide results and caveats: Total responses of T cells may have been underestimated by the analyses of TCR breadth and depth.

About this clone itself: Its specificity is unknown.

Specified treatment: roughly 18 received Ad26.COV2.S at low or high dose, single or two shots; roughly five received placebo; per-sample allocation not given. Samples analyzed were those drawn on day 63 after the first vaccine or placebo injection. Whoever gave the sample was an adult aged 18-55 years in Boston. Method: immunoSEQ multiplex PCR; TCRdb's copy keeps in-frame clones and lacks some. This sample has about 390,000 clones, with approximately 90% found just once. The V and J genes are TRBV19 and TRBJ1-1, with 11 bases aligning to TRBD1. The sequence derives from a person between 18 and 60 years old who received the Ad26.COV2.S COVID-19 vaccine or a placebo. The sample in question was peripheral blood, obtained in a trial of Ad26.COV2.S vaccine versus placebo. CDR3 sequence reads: CASTPGTGGTEAFF. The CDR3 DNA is TGTGCCAGTACCCCCGGGACAGGGGGGACTGAAGCTTTCTTT.